This TCR beta chain is drawn from a study of blood T cell repertoires in COVID-19. Study-wide background: Samples of COVID-19 (acute and convalescent) were obtained from the United States, Italy and Spain. The analysed material was cDNA or gDNA that came from T cells, B-cell-depleted T cells, or PBMCs.

This clone was found once. As processed by the authors: Estimation of nucleated cell counts was performed using reference gene primer amplification. Here immunoSEQ multiplex PCR was the method, and the copy in TCRdb shows in-frame clones only, minus some. V, J and clone size are those of that table, while D and trimming were read from the DNA. This sample has roughly 200,000 clones, with 89% found just once. V trimming: 7 bases; J trimming: 0 bases; junction bases outside the gene matches: 7. This CDR3 region has 15 residues. Germline values: CDR1 MNHEY, CDR2 SMNVEV (reference sequence). Sequenced input: peripheral blood. The rearrangement joins TRBV27 to TRBJ2-3; 7 nucleotides align to TRBD2. This sequence was found in a man aged 40-55 years with acute or convalescent COVID-19. The CDR3 DNA follows: TGTGCCAGCACCCTGGGAGGGGCGAGCACAGATACGCAGTATTTT. Its translation is CASTLGGASTDTQYF.